The 9 T cell receptor beta chains below were found in one sample sequenced in a study of T cell changes during pregnancy in multiple sclerosis (dated by TCRdb to about 2019). Library generation was performed with the immunoSEQ multiplex PCR assay. Entries here come from immuneACCESS through TCRdb and include only in-frame sequences with V and J called. Some clones fail to appear in such tables; in the studies checked, an unresolved V gene covers under half of the shortfall, and the cause of the remainder is unknown. In all, the sample holds 72,000 or so clones, and 90% to 95% of those were seen once. Jointly, the top ten make up approximately 2.5% of the sample. Material: peripheral blood, obtained in the second trimester of pregnancy. The receptors come from a female donor with multiple sclerosis, enrolled in a pregnancy study.

This clone was observed a handful of times. The V call is TRBV29-1, the J call TRBJ1-1; 8 bases are shared with TRBD1. The CDR3 length is 13 residues. Germline lookup yields CDR1 SQVTM and CDR2 ANQGSEA. With 7 bases clipped from V and 5 bases from J, the junction kept 9 bases outside the gene matches. The CDR3: CSGDGQGGTEAFF. The DNA for the CDR3 is TGCAGCGGTGACGGACAGGGCGGTACTGAAGCTTTCTTT.

This chain joins TRBV29-1 and TRBJ1-5; 7 positions match TRBD1. V lost 7 bases to trimming and J lost 2 bases; unmatched junction nucleotides: 2. Germline values: CDR1 SQVTM, CDR2 ANQGSEA. This CDR3 has 12 amino acids. The CDR3 region is CSAGGGNQPQHF. The CDR3 DNA sequence: TGCAGCGCAGGGGGAGGCAATCAGCCCCAGCATTTT.

This sequence joins TRBV7-9 and TRBJ2-1; a possible D gene is TRBD2 (7 bases). Germline V gene lookup returns CDR1 SEHNR and CDR2 FQNEAQ (reference sequence). Trimming cost V 1 base and J 2 bases, with 12 bases left between them. The CDR3 is 16 residues long. This chain's CDR3 is CASSLVAGAAYNEQFF. DNA of the CDR3: TGTGCCAGCAGCTTAGTGGCGGGGGCTGCCTACAATGAGCAGTTCTTC.

Remarks on this clone: One end of the junction is discordant with germline, which a read error may explain. The rearrangement joins TRBV7-7 to TRBJ2-1; 9 nucleotides match TRBD2. The CDR3 contains 15 residues. CDR1 and CDR2 from the germline V gene are SSHAT and FNYEAQ (reference sequence). DNA for the CDR3: TGTGCTAGCAGCTTAGGAGCGGGGGGCCCAGGGGAGCAGTTCTTC. Its translation: CASSLGAGGPGEQFF.

This chain connects TRBV7-9 to TRBJ2-7, with 9 bases matching TRBD1. The CDR3 spans 15 residues. CDR1 SEHNR and CDR2 FQNEAQ come from the germline V gene (reference sequence). The V and J ends lost 4 bases and 5 bases, in that order; junction bases with no gene match: 9. The CDR3 reads CASSSQGQGKNEQYF. The CDR3 nucleotides read TGTGCCAGCAGCTCGCAAGGACAGGGGAAGAACGAGCAGTACTTC.

The CDR3 reads CASSLDAGGIGELFF. The CDR3 DNA reads TGCGCCAGCAGCTTGGATGCAGGGGGGATCGGGGAGCTGTTTTTT. This sequence joins TRBV5-1 and TRBJ2-2, with D possibly matching TRBD1 (7 bases). V was shortened by 0 bases and J by 7 bases, with 13 bases between the two germline ends. The CDR3 is made up of 15 amino acids. The germline gives CDR1 SGHRS, CDR2 YFSETQ.

The chain recombines TRBV2 with TRBJ2-3; 8 nucleotides align to TRBD2. This CDR3 has 16 residues. The germline V gene encodes CDR1 SNHLY and CDR2 FYNNEI. Trimming took 6 bases from V and 0 from J; bases not matched to a gene: 8. The CDR3 protein is CASSRVPGGSTDTQYF. CDR3 DNA sequence: TGTGCCAGCAGCCGAGTCCCGGGGGGGAGCACAGATACGCAGTATTTT.

The chain uses TRBV4-1 and TRBJ2-1, with TRBD1 as a possible D gene (6 bases). Germline V lookup: CDR1 MGHRA, CDR2 YSYEKL. V was trimmed by 4 bases and J by 4 bases, leaving 11 bases between them. CDR3 length: 14 amino acids. The CDR3 protein is CASSLRDKYNEQFF. CDR3 bases: TGCGCCAGCAGCCTCCGGGACAAATACAATGAGCAGTTCTTC.

The V and J genes are TRBV5-1 and TRBJ1-1; TRBD1 matches at 8 bases. Trimming removed 1 base from V and 7 bases from J; junction bases left unmatched: 9. Germline V gene lookup returns CDR1 SGHRS and CDR2 YFSETQ. CDR3 length: 15 residues. CDR3 coding DNA: TGCGCCAGCAGCTTGCCCGGACAGGGTCACATTGAAGCTTTCTTT. Protein sequence: CASSLPGQGHIEAFF. Variable domain in full (rest from reference TRBV5-1 and TRBJ1-1): KAGVTQTPRYLIKTRGQQVTLSCSPISGHRSVSWYQQTPGQGLQFLFEYFSETQRNKGNFPGRFSGRQFSNSRSEMNVSTLELGDSALYLCASSLPGQGHIEAFFGQGTRLTVV.